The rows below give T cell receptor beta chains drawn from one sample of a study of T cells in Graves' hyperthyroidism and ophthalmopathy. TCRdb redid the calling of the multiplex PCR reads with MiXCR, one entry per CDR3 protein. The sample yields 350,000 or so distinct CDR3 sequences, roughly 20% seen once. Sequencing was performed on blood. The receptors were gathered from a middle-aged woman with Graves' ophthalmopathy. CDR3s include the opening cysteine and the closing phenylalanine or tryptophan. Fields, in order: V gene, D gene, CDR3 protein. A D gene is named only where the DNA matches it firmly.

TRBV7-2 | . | CASSLGGSAYEQYF
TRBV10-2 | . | CASSDRGMNGYTF
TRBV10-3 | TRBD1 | CAISLDRGDYTF
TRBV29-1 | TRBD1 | CSVGTGGADTYGYTF
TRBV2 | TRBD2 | CASSEGASGRAVETQYF
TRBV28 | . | CASSPLAGTPYF
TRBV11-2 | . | CASSGKLFIYEQYF
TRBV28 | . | CASSFASLGNTIYF
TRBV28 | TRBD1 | CASSPGRGYPEAFF
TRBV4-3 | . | CASSQVGGTGELFF
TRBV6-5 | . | CASSYGSRTLAQTQYF
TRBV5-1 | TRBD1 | CASSFRGPTEAFF
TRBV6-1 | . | CASRESGELFF
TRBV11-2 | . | CASSLERVAGYTF
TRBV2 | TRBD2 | CASRSPVSGRGETQYF
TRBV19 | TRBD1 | CASRLQGPNQPQHF
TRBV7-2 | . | CASSFSKGAYEQYF
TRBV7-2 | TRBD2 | CASSSIWGGNIQYF
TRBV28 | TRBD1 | CASSLPPIPGQVSYEQYF
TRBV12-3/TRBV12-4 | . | CASSTNMRIPGELFF
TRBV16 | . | CASSQAGSTYEQYF
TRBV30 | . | CAWTERGAQETQYF
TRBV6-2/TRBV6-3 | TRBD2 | CASSYVGRAGPSYEQYF
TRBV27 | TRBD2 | CASSYQAGGPFEQYF
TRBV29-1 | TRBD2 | CSVDSGNSYEQYF
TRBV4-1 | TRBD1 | CASSQLTTGAPSYEQYF
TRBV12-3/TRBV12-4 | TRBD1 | CASSGGTGWELFF